This T cell receptor beta chain was sequenced during a study of blood T cells in healthy people across ages. Combining a sample-barcoded 5' primer with a J-beta primer mix, a second PCR ran for roughly 7 to 12 cycles. TCRdb reanalysed the 5' RACE reads using MiXCR and keeps one entry per CDR3 protein. Of 1.8 million or so distinct CDR3 sequences listed, about two fifths were seen once; the top ten hold 20% to 25%. Looked up from germline, CDR1 is SQVTM and CDR2 is ANQGSEA. The V and J ends lost 4 bases and 5 bases respectively, with 14 bases between them. This CDR3 spans 13 amino acids. The source of this sequence is a human donor in good health. The chain recombines TRBV29-1 with TRBJ1-1, with D possibly being TRBD1 (5 bases). Material: blood. The CDR3, as DNA: TGCAGCGTTGCCAATGGGGGGTGGACTGAAGCTTTCTTT. Its protein product is CSVANGGWTEAFF. Full variable domain (missing parts from reference TRBV29-1 and TRBJ1-1): SAVISQKPSRDICQRGTSLTIQCQVDSQVTMMFWYRQQPGQSLTLIATANQGSEATYESGFVIDKFPISRPNLTFSTLTVSNMSPEDSSIYLCSVANGGWTEAFFGQGTRLTVV.